What follows is one T cell receptor (beta chain) and its context. No antigen is known for it. With 60 Vbeta and 13 Jbeta primers, the PCR was carried out. Authors' data handling: An analysis performed later counted around 80 million unique TCR beta chains (around 9.9 million of them shared). Profiling relied on immunoSEQ multiplex PCR, and the TCRdb table lists in-frame clones only, not all of them. V, J and clone size are taken as reported in that table, and D and trimming were inferred from the DNA itself. The profile covers approximately 160,000 clones, with roughly four fifths appearing a single time and approximately 2.1% taken by the ten largest. The sample is drawn from a study of cytomegalovirus exposure and HLA in healthy donors. Study outcomes and limitations: The study listed roughly 160 cytomegalovirus-associated TCR beta chains. Certain indistinguishable V segments, among them TRBV6-2 and TRBV6-3, were excluded.

Looked up from germline, CDR1 is SGHRS and CDR2 is YFSETQ. Trimming stripped 4 bases from V and 1 base from J, with 14 bases between. The CDR3 consists of 15 residues. The rearrangement joins TRBV5-1 to TRBJ1-1; D possibly corresponds to TRBD1 (5 bases). Sample: PBMCs. This clonotype was sampled from a woman under 30 in good health and CMV-seronegative. Here the CDR3 DNA reads TGCGCCAGCAGCAGCGCAATCGGGGGGAACACTGAAGCTTTCTTT. This encodes CASSSAIGGNTEAFF.